This T cell receptor (beta chain) was captured by sequencing in a study of cytotoxic CD8 clonotypes in ibrutinib-treated CLL. About the study: Patients: around 11 relapsed/refractory, roughly 14 treatment-naive, some 18 IGHV unmutated. The sample average was 255,043 productive templates and tens of thousands of productive rearrangements.

The germline gives CDR1 SGHRS, CDR2 YFSETQ. The CDR3 sequence is 17 residues long. The V end lost 0 bases, the J end lost 2 bases, and 17 bases lay between the germline ends. Investigators sought sequencing depths of between 1 in 200,000 and 1 in 1 million T cells. The data were produced by immunoSEQ multiplex PCR, yet TCRdb's version contains in-frame clones alone and is incomplete. Of roughly 51,000 clones detected, about half appear once; the ten largest clones hold 32%. V is TRBV5-1 and J is TRBJ1-2; tentative D call: TRBD1 (6 bases). The source material was PBMCs, sampled after 12 months of ibrutinib treatment. This sequence was found in a human donor with chronic lymphocytic leukemia. The DNA for the CDR3 is TGCGCCAGCAGCTTGGCCTGGGGGCGTTCATCCAACTATGGCTACACCTTC. This sequence encodes CASSLAWGRSSNYGYTF.